This TCR beta chain is drawn from a study of blood T cell repertoires in COVID-19. Study overall: COVID-19 samples from acute and convalescent phases originated in the United States, Italy and Spain. The analysed material was cDNA or gDNA that came from T cells, B-cell-depleted T cells, or PBMCs.

In the original analysis: Estimates of nucleated cell counts were drawn from the amplification of reference gene primers. Repertoires were generated with immunoSEQ multiplex PCR, while TCRdb's copy carries only in-frame clones and drops some. D and trimming were read from the DNA, whereas the V and J calls and clone size are those reported in that table. This repertoire shows some 160,000 clones, about 83% found once; its top ten account for more than 1.5%. The CDR3 extends over 16 amino acids. V lost 3 bases to trimming and J lost 0 bases, with 9 bases between them. Germline V gene data show CDR1 as MNHEY and CDR2 as SMNVEV (reference sequence).

The chain carries TRBV27 and TRBJ1-6, with a possible D match to TRBD1 (5 bases). Material: peripheral blood. This sequence originates from a human donor in a cohort sampled during active COVID-19. The CDR3 is CASSFGGSSYNSPLHF. DNA for the CDR3: TGTGCCAGCAGTTTTGGGGGGAGCTCCTATAATTCACCCCTCCACTTT.